This T cell receptor beta chain was sequenced for a study of blood T cell repertoires in COVID-19. Study background: COVID-19 samples collected from the United States, Italy and Spain covered acute and convalescent phases. T cells, B-cell-depleted T cells, or PBMCs provided the cDNA or gDNA that served as material.

Original methodology: Researchers report that nucleated cell counts were estimated from reference gene primer amplification. The repertoire was sequenced with immunoSEQ multiplex PCR; TCRdb's copy has only in-frame clones and lacks some. The V and J calls and clone size were taken over from that table, and D and trimming were inferred from the DNA. The profile shows 130,000 to 150,000 clones, under 80% of them singletons. This clone has a handful of counts. Germline CDR1 and CDR2: KGHSH and LQKENI. With V trimmed by 0 bases and J by 6 bases, 1 base remained unmatched. This CDR3 contains 14 residues. This TCR was sampled from an elderly man with acute or convalescent COVID-19. Sequencing was done on a sample of peripheral blood. The chain uses TRBV18 and TRBJ2-2; 7 bases map to TRBD1. The CDR3 DNA is TGTGCCAGCTCACCACCGAGGGGGCCCGGGGAGCTGTTTTTT. It is translated as CASSPPRGPGELFF.